Shown below are 23 T cell receptor beta chains from a single sample sequenced in a study of early T cells in non-severe SARS-CoV-2 infection. Via MiXCR, TCRdb re-called the 5' RACE reads, giving one row per CDR3 protein. In the table there are fewer than 75,000 distinct CDR3 sequences, roughly 18% of which are singletons. Source: whole blood, taken at baseline. All receptors come from an adult who was a healthcare worker with PCR-confirmed SARS-CoV-2 infection or an uninfected control (not recorded which).

This clonotype was observed a few times. The CDR3 DNA reads TGCGCCAGCAGCCAAGATCGACAGTATAATGAAAAACTGTTTTTT. This gives the protein CASSQDRQYNEKLFF. This sequence joins TRBV4-3 and TRBJ1-4, with a tentative D call TRBD1 (5 bases). In germline, CDR1 is LGHNA, CDR2 YSLEER. CDR3 size: 15 residues. V was cut by 0 bases and J by 4 bases, with 9 bases left in between.

The chain is built from TRBV28 and TRBJ2-2; 10 nucleotides agree with TRBD1. Germline trimming cut 5 bases from V and 1 base from J; bases unmatched to any gene: 13. CDR3 length: 19 amino acids. Looked up from germline, CDR1 is MDHEN and CDR2 is SYDVKM. Here the CDR3 reads CASSGPGTGDLMNTGELFF. CDR3 coding DNA: TGTGCCAGCAGTGGTCCCGGGACAGGGGATTTGATGAACACCGGGGAGCTGTTTTTT.

This clonotype has just a few counts. V is TRBV12-3 or TRBV12-4 and J is TRBJ2-5; 7 nucleotides agree with TRBD2. With V trimmed by 4 bases and J by 3 bases, 8 bases remained unmatched. The CDR3 has 15 amino acids. CDR3 loop: CASSSITSAEETQYF. The CDR3 DNA reads TGTGCCAGCAGTTCCATCACTAGCGCGGAAGAGACCCAGTACTTC.

The chain combines TRBV12-3 or TRBV12-4 with TRBJ2-7, with D perhaps assigned TRBD1 or TRBD2 (5 bases each). Trimming shortened V by 6 bases and J by 3 bases, and 18 bases separated the two germline ends. This CDR3 is 15 amino acids long. The CDR3 sequence: CASRPGTAGGYEQYF. CDR3 coding DNA: TGTGCCAGCAGGCCAGGGACGGCGGGTGGCTACGAGCAGTACTTC.

This clonotype was picked up a small number of times. This chain joins TRBV7-2 and TRBJ2-1; TRBD2 agrees at 7 bases. The CDR3 has 14 amino acids. The germline gives CDR1 SGHTA, CDR2 FQGNSA. V gave up 6 bases and J gave up 8 bases; unmatched junction bases: 10. The CDR3 protein is CASRRGGGGDEQFF. The CDR3 nucleotides read TGTGCCAGCAGACGAGGCGGCGGGGGAGATGAGCAGTTCTTC.

The CDR3 reads CASLARTGGNEQFF. The CDR3 DNA is TGTGCCAGCTTGGCCAGGACAGGGGGCAATGAGCAGTTCTTC. The chain couples TRBV6-5 to TRBJ2-1; TRBD1 matches 10 bases. The germline CDR1 and CDR2 sequences are MNHEY and SVGAGI. CDR3 length: 14 residues. V dropped 8 bases and J dropped 6; count of bases not matched to a gene: 7.

V gene TRBV6-5 combines with J gene TRBJ1-1, with D tentatively TRBD1 (5 bases). Germline V gene sequence: CDR1 MNHEY, CDR2 SVGAGI. The length of the CDR3 is 16 residues. Trimming left V 0 bases short and J 3 bases short, with 14 bases between. The CDR3 loop reads CASSYSWGDPYTEAFF. The CDR3 bases are TGTGCCAGCAGTTACTCGTGGGGCGATCCTTACACTGAAGCTTTCTTT.

This clonotype was observed at least ten times. The chain joins TRBV6-5 to TRBJ2-1; 13 bases are a match to TRBD2. Germline-derived CDR1 and CDR2 are MNHEY and SVGAGI. The CDR3 runs 17 residues. The trim removed 0 bases at V and 3 bases at J, leaving 2 bases unmatched. CDR3 in amino acids: CASSYSRTSGSYNEQFF. The CDR3 nucleotides are TGTGCCAGCAGTTACTCTAGGACTAGCGGGAGCTACAATGAGCAGTTCTTC.

This chain connects TRBV27 to TRBJ2-6; 8 bases match TRBD1. The junction had 6 bases not matched to a gene; V was cut back by 7 bases and J by 1 base. Germline V lookup: CDR1 MNHEY, CDR2 SMNVEV (reference sequence). The CDR3 length is 16 residues. The CDR3 DNA sequence: TGTGCCAGCACCCGGCAGGGGGCTTCTGGGGCCAACGTCCTGACTTTC. It encodes CASTRQGASGANVLTF. Filled out from reference TRBV27 and TRBJ2-6, the complete variable domain reads EAQVTQNPRYLITVTGKKLTVTCSQNMNHEYMSWYRQDPGLGLRQIYYSMNVEVTDKGDVPEGYKVSRKEKRNFPLILESPSPNQTSLYFCASTRQGASGANVLTFGAGSRLTVL.

A single count supports this clonotype. This chain uses TRBV5-1 with TRBJ1-6; D unresolved. CDR1 is SGHRS, CDR2 YFSETQ, per germline. This CDR3 is built from 13 residues. Trimming pared 0 bases from V and 8 bases from J, leaving 6 bases between. CDR3 nucleotides: TGCGCCAGCAGCTTGGAGGGTTATTCACCCCTCCACTTT. Translated, it gives CASSLEGYSPLHF.

This clonotype was counted between two and nine times. V is TRBV2 and J is TRBJ2-5; D is uncertain. Trimming removed 7 bases at V and 1 base at J, with 16 bases between. The CDR3 sequence is 15 residues long. Germline CDR1 reads SNHLY; CDR2 reads FYNNEI. The CDR3 protein is CASTITTVIQETQYF. In DNA form, the CDR3 reads TGTGCCAGCACCATCACCACGGTGATCCAAGAGACCCAGTACTTC.

This clonotype was detected ten times or more. This chain uses TRBV20-1 with TRBJ2-2, with 7 positions matching TRBD1. Looked up from germline, CDR1 is DFQATT and CDR2 is SNEGSKA (reference sequence). The V gene end was trimmed by 0 bases and the J gene end by 7 bases; junction bases not matched to a gene: 11. This CDR3 region has 16 residues. CDR3 protein: CSARDRGGARIGELFF. The CDR3 DNA reads as TGCAGTGCTAGAGATAGAGGGGGCGCTAGGATCGGGGAGCTGTTTTTT.

This clonotype was seen a few times. J is TRBJ2-1 and V is TRBV29-1; D unclear. CDR3 length: 12 residues. CDR1 and CDR2 from the germline V gene are SQVTM and ANQGSEA. V was trimmed by 4 bases and J by 4 bases, leaving 8 bases between them. The CDR3 reads CSVVPQYNEQFF. The CDR3 region has the DNA TGCAGCGTTGTTCCACAATACAATGAGCAGTTCTTC.

V is TRBV3-1 and J is TRBJ1-6, with a weak D call TRBD1 (6 bases). The V end lost 6 bases, the J end lost 8 bases, and 14 bases lay between the germline ends. Per the germline V gene, CDR1 is LGHDT and CDR2 is YNNKEL (reference sequence). The CDR3 totals 14 residues. CDR3 sequence: CASRLTGLDSPLHF. CDR3 DNA: TGTGCCAGCAGACTTACAGGGCTGGATTCACCCCTCCACTTT.

The chain employs TRBV7-9 and TRBJ1-6; possible D gene TRBD1, 5 bases. The germline V gene has CDR1 SEHNR and CDR2 FQNEAQ (reference sequence). V lost 2 bases, J lost 1 base, and 6 bases lay in between. CDR3 length: 15 amino acids. The CDR3 sequence is CASSLPGSYNSPLHF. In nucleotides, the CDR3 is TGTGCCAGCAGCTTACCAGGGTCCTATAATTCACCCCTCCACTTT.

The DNA of the CDR3 is TGTGCCAGCAGCGCTCGGGGGAGGTCAGGACCCGGGGAGCTGTTTTTT. Translation: CASSARGRSGPGELFF. The J gene is TRBJ2-2, the V gene TRBV9; TRBD2 is a possible D gene (6 bases). From germline, CDR1 is SGDLS and CDR2 YYNGEE. Between the trimmed V and J ends, which lost 3 bases and 6 bases, there was a span of 18 bases. The CDR3 consists of 16 residues.

This clonotype was recorded a few times. The V call is TRBV6-2 or TRBV6-3, the J call TRBJ1-2; D gene unclear. This CDR3 contains 12 residues. V was pared by 0 bases and J by 7 bases, with 6 bases between. Germline V CDR1 and CDR2: MNHEY, SVGEGT. In DNA, the CDR3 is TGTGCCAGCAGTTACTCGGGGATTGGCTACACCTTC. It encodes CASSYSGIGYTF.

This chain links TRBV29-1 with TRBJ1-5; D ambiguous. CDR1 is SQVTM and CDR2 is ANQGSEA in the germline V gene. V lost 6 bases and J 6 bases, leaving 12 bases between the germline ends. The CDR3 sequence is 12 residues long. The CDR3 spells CSVGDRLQPQHF. The CDR3 DNA is TGCAGCGTGGGAGACCGTCTTCAGCCCCAGCATTTT.

The chain uses TRBV7-8 and TRBJ1-2; TRBD1 matches 9 bases. V gave up 4 bases and J gave up 7 bases; unmatched junction bases: 7. The CDR3 contains 14 residues. Germline CDR1 reads SGHVS; CDR2 reads FQNEAQ. The DNA of the CDR3 is TGTGCCAGCAGCTCCGGGACAGGGTCTCGTGGCTACACCTTC. Translating it yields CASSSGTGSRGYTF.

The chain carries TRBV12-3 or TRBV12-4 and TRBJ2-1; D ambiguous. This CDR3 is built from 13 residues. Trimming removed 1 base at V and 6 bases at J, with 7 bases between. The CDR3 DNA is TGTGCCAGCAGTTTAGTAAGTAGCAATGAGCAGTTCTTC. Translation gives CASSLVSSNEQFF.

The table lists this clonotype with many counts. This sequence joins TRBV7-6 and TRBJ1-5; D not certain. CDR3 length: 13 amino acids. Germline V CDR1 and CDR2: SGHVS, FNYEAQ. Trimming took 0 bases from V and 4 from J, leaving 4 bases between them. CDR3 sequence: CASSLAANQPQHF. Written as DNA, the CDR3 is TGTGCCAGCAGCTTAGCCGCGAATCAGCCCCAGCATTTT.

The chain is built from TRBV6-5 and TRBJ2-3; 8 bases are shared with TRBD1. V dropped 0 bases and J dropped 2; count of bases not matched to a gene: 1. From germline, CDR1 is MNHEY and CDR2 SVGAGI. The CDR3 is 15 residues long. The DNA for the CDR3 is TGTGCCAGCAGTTACTCGGACAGGGCCACAGATACGCAGTATTTT. Translation: CASSYSDRATDTQYF.

J is TRBJ1-1 and V is TRBV6-6, with no clear D. The CDR3 loop spans 13 amino acids. Germline CDR1 and CDR2: MNHNY and SVGAGI (reference sequence). V dropped 6 bases and J dropped 1 base, with 9 bases sitting between them. The CDR3 DNA reads TGTGCCAGCAGCAAAACGTCGAACACTGAAGCTTTCTTT. It codes for CASSKTSNTEAFF.